These 12 T cell receptor beta chains originate from one sample sequenced in a study of cytomegalovirus exposure and HLA in healthy donors. PCR used 60 Vbeta primers and 13 Jbeta primers. The data were produced by immunoSEQ multiplex PCR, yet TCRdb's version contains in-frame clones alone and is incomplete. This sample has about 160,000 clones; more than 65% occur once, and the top ten carry around 1.3%. What was sequenced was PBMCs. These receptors originate from a woman aged 50 to 60 in good health and CMV-seronegative.

The chain joins TRBV11-3 to TRBJ2-3; a possible D gene is TRBD2 (7 bases). From germline, CDR1 is SGHNT and CDR2 YENEEA. V lost 1 base, J lost 0 bases, and 17 bases lay in between. CDR3 length: 18 amino acids. The CDR3: CASSLGVYGGPSTDTQYF. Here the CDR3 DNA reads TGTGCCAGCAGCTTAGGGGTCTACGGGGGGCCGAGCACAGATACGCAGTATTTT.

The CDR3 loop is CASSLWRSNTQYF. The CDR3 region has the DNA TGTGCCAGCAGCTTGTGGAGATCAAATACGCAGTATTTT. The chain links TRBV5-6 to TRBJ2-3; D call uncertain. This CDR3 is 13 amino acids long. Germline V gives CDR1 SGHDT, CDR2 YYEEEE. Between the trimmed V and J ends, which lost 1 base and 7 bases, there was a span of 10 bases.

The chain combines TRBV28 with TRBJ2-3, with TRBD2 matching over 7 bases. Germline CDR1 reads MDHEN; CDR2 reads SYDVKM. The CDR3 is made up of 15 amino acids. V shed 2 bases, J shed 0 bases, and the junction held 2 bases outside the gene matches. CDR3 bases: TGTGCCAGCAGTTTACTGGGGGGGAGCACAGATACGCAGTATTTT. This gives the protein CASSLLGGSTDTQYF.

The rearrangement links TRBV9 to TRBJ1-3; maybe TRBD1 (5 bases). Germline CDR1 reads SGDLS; CDR2 reads YYNGEE. This CDR3 region has 15 residues. V was trimmed by 3 bases and J by 0 bases, leaving 10 bases between them. CDR3 loop: CASSDGTSSGNTIYF. In nucleotides, the CDR3 is TGTGCCAGCAGCGACGGGACTTCCTCTGGAAACACCATATATTTT.

The rearrangement uses TRBV4-1 and TRBJ2-7; D uncertain. V lost 1 base, J lost 4 bases, and 11 bases lay in between. Looked up from germline, CDR1 is MGHRA and CDR2 is YSYEKL. CDR3 size: 14 residues. As DNA, the CDR3 is TGCGCCAGCAGCCAAGGAGGTCAAGCGTACGAGCAGTACTTC. Residues: CASSQGGQAYEQYF.

This chain uses TRBV15 with TRBJ2-1; TRBD2 aligns across 14 bases. From germline, CDR1 is LNHNV and CDR2 YYDKDF (reference sequence). Losses at the gene ends were 3 bases for V and 5 bases for J; bases not matched to a gene: 9. The CDR3 covers 18 residues. This chain's CDR3 is CATSRTSGRAEVNNEQFF. CDR3 bases: TGTGCCACCAGCAGGACTAGCGGGAGGGCCGAAGTTAACAATGAGCAGTTCTTC.

The chain has TRBV2 and TRBJ2-7; 9 bases align to TRBD1. The CDR3 loop spans 16 amino acids. The junction had 12 bases not matched to a gene; V was cut back by 4 bases and J by 5 bases. The germline gives CDR1 SNHLY, CDR2 FYNNEI. The CDR3 is CASSAPGTGRDHEQYF. The CDR3 DNA reads as TGTGCCAGCAGTGCCCCCGGGACAGGGAGGGATCACGAGCAGTACTTC.

The chain couples TRBV5-1 to TRBJ1-3; TRBD1 is a possible D gene (5 bases). The CDR3 has 19 residues. In germline, CDR1 is SGHRS, CDR2 YFSETQ. Trimming left V 5 bases short and J 4 bases short, with 28 bases between. CDR3 residues: CASRIGHASGGPSGNTIYF. In DNA, the CDR3 is TGCGCCAGCAGAATTGGACACGCTTCAGGTGGCCCCAGCGGAAACACCATATATTTT.

The chain employs TRBV27 and TRBJ2-3, with 13 bases that match TRBD2. Germline V gene lookup returns CDR1 MNHEY and CDR2 SMNVEV (reference sequence). V lost 1 base to trimming and J lost 7 bases; unmatched junction nucleotides: 8. This CDR3 is 17 amino acids long. The CDR3 bases are TGTGCCAGCAGTTTATTTCGGACTAGCGGGAGAAGGTATACGCAGTATTTT. Amino acid sequence: CASSLFRTSGRRYTQYF.

The chain joins TRBV10-3 to TRBJ2-1; 9 bases match TRBD1. V dropped 10 bases and J dropped 0; count of bases not matched to a gene: 10. CDR1 and CDR2 from the germline V gene are ENHRY and SYGVKD. This CDR3 comprises 16 residues. The CDR3 region is CATRDRALSSYNEQFF. CDR3 DNA: TGTGCCACCCGGGACAGGGCCTTGAGCTCCTACAATGAGCAGTTCTTC.

The V call is TRBV5-1, the J call TRBJ1-3; 9 positions match TRBD1. The CDR3 spans 17 residues. J gave up 0 bases and V 2 bases, and 6 bases lay outside the gene matches. Germline CDR1 is SGHRS and CDR2 is YFSETQ. In nucleotides, the CDR3 is TGCGCCAGCAGCTTAGTTGGGACAGGGAGCTCTGGAAACACCATATATTTT. The encoded protein is CASSLVGTGSSGNTIYF.

The rearrangement joins TRBV30 to TRBJ1-1; TRBD1 might be the D (6 bases). Trimming left V 1 base short and J 0 bases short, with 18 bases between. This CDR3 has 17 amino acids. Germline-derived CDR1 and CDR2 are GTSNPN and SVGIG (reference sequence). CDR3 region: CAWSGRGRGSLNTEAFF. The CDR3 DNA reads TGTGCCTGGAGTGGTAGGGGAAGGGGGTCCCTGAACACTGAAGCTTTCTTT.